The subject of this entry is one T cell receptor beta chain. This sample's treatment: around 19 received Ad26.COV2.S at low or high dose, single or two shots; roughly five received placebo; per-sample allocation not given. Each sample was drawn 63 days after the first injection (of vaccine or placebo). TCRdb keeps only in-frame clones here, not all; method: immunoSEQ multiplex PCR. The sample yields over 400,000 clones, 92% seen once. This entry belongs to a study of Ad26.COV2.S vaccination and SARS-CoV-2 variants. Study-wide background: Ad26.COV2.S, an intramuscular injection, was given once or twice 56 days apart.

CDR1 and CDR2 (germline): SGHDN, FVKESK. The CDR3 runs 14 residues. The ends were cut back, 5 bases at V and 4 bases at J, with 14 bases in the middle. This material consisted of peripheral blood, taken in a trial of Ad26.COV2.S vaccine versus placebo. The chain couples TRBV14 to TRBJ1-2, with D possibly TRBD1 on 5 matching bases. The TCR originated in a person between 18 and 59 years old who received the Ad26.COV2.S COVID-19 vaccine or a placebo. CDR3: CASSVSAGAYGYTF. CDR3 DNA: TGTGCCAGCAGCGTGAGCGCCGGGGCCTATGGCTACACCTTC.